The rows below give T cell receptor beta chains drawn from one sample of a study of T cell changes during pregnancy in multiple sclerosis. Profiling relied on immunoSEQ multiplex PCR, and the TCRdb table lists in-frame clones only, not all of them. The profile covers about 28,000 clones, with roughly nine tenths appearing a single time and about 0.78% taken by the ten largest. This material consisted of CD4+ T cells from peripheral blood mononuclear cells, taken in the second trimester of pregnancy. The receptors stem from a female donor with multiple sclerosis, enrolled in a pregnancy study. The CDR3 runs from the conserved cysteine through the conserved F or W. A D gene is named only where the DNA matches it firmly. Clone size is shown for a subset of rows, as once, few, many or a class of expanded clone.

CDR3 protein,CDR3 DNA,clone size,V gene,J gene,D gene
CSVKTGGMDTQYF,TGCAGCGTCAAGACAGGGGGTATGGATACGCAGTATTTT,.,TRBV29-1,TRBJ2-3,TRBD1
CASDPGTGYNEQFF,TGTGCCAGTGACCCCGGGACAGGTTACAATGAGCAGTTCTTC,.,TRBV19,TRBJ2-1,TRBD1
CASSLRTDTTQYF,TGTGCCAGCAGTTTACGGACAGATACGACCCAGTACTTC,.,TRBV27,TRBJ2-5,.
CASSPGTGGDTQYF,TGTGCCAGCAGCCCCGGGACAGGGGGAGATACGCAGTATTTT,.,TRBV7-6,TRBJ2-3,TRBD1
CASSPPGVLNTGELFF,TGTGCCAGCTCACCTCCGGGGGTCCTGAACACCGGGGAGCTGTTTTTT,.,TRBV18,TRBJ2-2,.
CASSAGTGVTNEKLFF,TGTGCCAGCAGTGCCGGGACAGGGGTAACTAATGAAAAACTGTTTTTT,.,TRBV28,TRBJ1-4,TRBD1
CASSLDGGANTGELFF,TGTGCCAGCAGCTTAGATGGGGGCGCGAACACCGGGGAGCTGTTTTTT,.,TRBV7-2,TRBJ2-2,.
CAWSVRGLSSYNEQFF,TGTGCCTGGAGTGTAAGGGGGCTGAGCTCCTACAATGAGCAGTTCTTC,.,TRBV30,TRBJ2-1,TRBD1
CASSPRDSRSATNEKLFF,TGTGCCAGCTCACCAAGGGACAGCCGATCCGCAACTAATGAAAAACTGTTTTTT,once,TRBV18,TRBJ1-4,TRBD1
CASSVGWAPGNSPLHF,TGTGCCAGCAGCGTAGGTTGGGCCCCAGGGAATTCACCCCTCCACTTT,.,TRBV9,TRBJ1-6,.
CASSLNSVMNTGELFF,TGCGCCAGCAGCTTGAACAGTGTGATGAACACCGGGGAGCTGTTTTTT,.,TRBV5-1,TRBJ2-2,.
CASRPDGSNSPLHF,TGTGCCAGCAGACCAGACGGGTCAAATTCACCCCTCCACTTT,.,TRBV6-1,TRBJ1-6,.
CASSLMRHLQETQYF,TGTGCCAGCAGCTTAATGAGACACCTCCAAGAGACCCAGTACTTC,.,TRBV11-2,TRBJ2-5,.
CASSSDRLAAEQFF,TGTGCCAGCAGCTCCGACCGACTAGCGGCTGAGCAGTTCTTC,.,TRBV11-2,TRBJ2-1,TRBD2
CASSEAHVGGKPQHF,TGTGCCAGCAGTGAAGCGCATGTCGGGGGAAAGCCCCAGCATTTT,.,TRBV6-1,TRBJ1-5,.
CASSSGTGLTGRKQFF,TGTGCCAGCAGCTCGGGGACTGGACTGACAGGGCGAAAGCAGTTCTTC,.,TRBV5-4,TRBJ2-1,.
CASSPGGETEQFF,TGTGCCAGCTCACCGGGGGGTGAAACTGAGCAGTTCTTC,once,TRBV18,TRBJ2-1,.
CASMSVWTAGYNEQFF,TGTGCCAGTATGTCGGTATGGACAGCCGGATACAATGAGCAGTTCTTC,.,TRBV19,TRBJ2-1,.